The 6 T cell receptor beta chains below all came from one sample that was sequenced in a study of T cell responses to AZD1222 COVID-19 vaccine. Sequencing was performed with immunoSEQ multiplex PCR; in TCRdb, only in-frame clones are kept and a portion is missing. The repertoire consists of about 120,000 clones, with around 92% occurring once and the leading ten covering 14% to 15%. The sequencing used peripheral blood, collected on day 0 of AZD1222 vaccination. The origin of the receptors is an adult in good health.

This chain links TRBV7-8 with TRBJ2-7; TRBD1 aligns across 7 bases. CDR1 and CDR2 from the germline V gene are SGHVS and FQNEAQ. The CDR3 is 14 amino acids. V lost 6 bases to trimming and J lost 3 bases; unmatched junction nucleotides: 8. CDR3 in amino acids: CASRPTGQLYEQYF. For the CDR3, the DNA is TGTGCCAGCAGACCGACGGGACAGCTCTACGAGCAGTACTTC.

V usage is TRBV6-1 and J usage is TRBJ1-1; 8 bases match TRBD1. The germline V gene has CDR1 MNHNS and CDR2 SASEGT. The CDR3 spans 16 residues. Trimming took 3 bases from V and 4 from J; bases not matched to a gene: 10. The CDR3 sequence: CASSELQGARVTEAFF. Here the CDR3 DNA reads TGTGCCAGCAGTGAGCTGCAGGGGGCTCGGGTCACTGAAGCTTTCTTT.

The chain joins TRBV3-1 (or the pseudogene TRBV3-2) to TRBJ1-2; D is unclear. Trimming cost V 3 bases and J 8 bases, with 10 bases left between them. CDR3 length: 12 amino acids. Germline-derived CDR1 and CDR2 are LGHDT and YNNKEL (reference sequence). CDR3 sequence: CASSQRWEGYTF. In DNA, the CDR3 is TGTGCCAGCAGCCAGAGGTGGGAGGGCTACACCTTC.

The genes are TRBV13 and TRBJ2-7; TRBD1 matches at 9 bases. The CDR3 is 16 residues long. Germline V CDR1 and CDR2: PRHDT, FYEKMQ (reference sequence). The trim removed 3 bases at V and 2 bases at J, leaving 8 bases unmatched. The CDR3 DNA reads as TGTGCCAGCAGCTTGAAACAGGGGGCCCGACCCTACGAGCAGTACTTC. Its protein is CASSLKQGARPYEQYF.

The DNA for the CDR3 is TGCGCCAGCAGCCAAGGGGTATGGGAGACCCAGTACTTC. Protein sequence: CASSQGVWETQYF. V usage is TRBV4-1 and J usage is TRBJ2-5, with D unclear. The CDR3 extends over 13 amino acids. The V gene lost 1 base and the J gene lost 5 bases, with 8 bases spanning the gap. Germline CDR1 reads MGHRA; CDR2 reads YSYEKL.

This chain connects TRBV5-4 to TRBJ1-2; tentatively, D is TRBD1 (5 bases). This CDR3 region has 15 residues. The germline V gene has CDR1 SGHNT and CDR2 YYREEE (reference sequence). Trimming left V 0 bases short and J 6 bases short, with 15 bases between. CDR3 bases: TGTGCCAGCAGCTTGGTGGGGGAGGTATACCATGGCTACACCTTC. Its protein product is CASSLVGEVYHGYTF. The whole variable domain, filled in from reference TRBV5-4 and TRBJ1-2, reads ETGVTQSPTHLIKTRGQQVTLRCSSQSGHNTVSWYQQALGQGPQFIFQYYREEENGRGNFPPRFSGLQFPNYSSELNVNALELDDSALYLCASSLVGEVYHGYTFGSGTRLTVV.